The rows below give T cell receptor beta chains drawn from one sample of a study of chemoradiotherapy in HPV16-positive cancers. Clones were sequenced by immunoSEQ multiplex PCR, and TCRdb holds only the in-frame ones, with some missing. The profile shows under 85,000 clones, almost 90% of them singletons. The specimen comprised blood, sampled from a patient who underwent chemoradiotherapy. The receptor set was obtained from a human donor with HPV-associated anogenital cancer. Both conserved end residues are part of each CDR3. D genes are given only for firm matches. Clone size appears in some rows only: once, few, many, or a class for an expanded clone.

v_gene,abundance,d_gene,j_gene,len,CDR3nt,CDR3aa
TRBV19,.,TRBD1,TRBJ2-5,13,TGTGCCAGTAGTGGACAGGGGAGGTGGTCCCAGTACTTC,CASSGQGRWSQYF
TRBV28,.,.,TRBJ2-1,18,TGTGCCAGCAGTGGAAGCGGCTTGACCGGGACTTTTTTTAATGAGCAGTTCTTC,CASSGSGLTGTFFNEQFF
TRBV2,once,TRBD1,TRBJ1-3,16,TGTGCCAGCAGTCTTATCGACAGGGTAACTGGAAACACCATATATTTT,CASSLIDRVTGNTIYF
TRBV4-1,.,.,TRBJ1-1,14,TGCGCCAGCAGCCAGGGTGGTAACCTTGTCGAAGCTTTCTTT,CASSQGGNLVEAFF
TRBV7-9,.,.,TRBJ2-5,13,TGTGCCAGCAGTTCTTGGGTGGGGGAGACCCAGTACTTC,CASSSWVGETQYF
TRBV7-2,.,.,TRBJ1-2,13,TGTGCCAGCAGCTTAGGAAACGGAGCTGGCTACACCTTC,CASSLGNGAGYTF
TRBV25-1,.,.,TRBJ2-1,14,TGTGCCAGCAGTTTACGGGGCTCCTACAATGAGCAGTTCTTC,CASSLRGSYNEQFF
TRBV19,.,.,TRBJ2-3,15,TGTGCCAGTAGTTACCCTGAGATAGAGGGAGATACGCAGTATTTT,CASSYPEIEGDTQYF
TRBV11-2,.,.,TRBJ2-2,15,TGTGCCAGCAGCTTAGACGGGACGAACACCGGGGAGCTGTTTTTT,CASSLDGTNTGELFF
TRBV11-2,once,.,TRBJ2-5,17,TGTGCCAGCAGCTTAGGGGCATACAGGGCGGCCCAAGAGACCCAGTACTTC,CASSLGAYRAAQETQYF
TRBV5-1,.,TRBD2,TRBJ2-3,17,TGCGCCAGCTGCTTAGGGGAGCGGGACCCTAGCACAGATACGCAGTATTTT,CASCLGERDPSTDTQYF
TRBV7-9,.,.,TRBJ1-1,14,TGTGCCAGCAGCTTAGGGCCCGAAAACACTGAAGCTTTCTTT,CASSLGPENTEAFF
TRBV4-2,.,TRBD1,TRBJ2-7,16,TGTGCCAGCAGCACCCATGACAGGGCGAGCTCCTACGAGCAGTACTTC,CASSTHDRASSYEQYF
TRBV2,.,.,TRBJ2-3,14,TGTGCCACCGTTCTAGCGTGGGGTAGAGATACGCAGTATTTT,CATVLAWGRDTQYF
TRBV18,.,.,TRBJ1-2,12,TGTGCCAGCTCACCAGCAGGCTATGGCTACACCTTC,CASSPAGYGYTF
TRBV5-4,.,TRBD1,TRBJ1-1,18,TGTGCCAGCAGCCTACCTGGGGGACAGGGTGGCCAGATAGGAAAAGCTTTCTTT,CASSLPGGQGGQIGKAFF
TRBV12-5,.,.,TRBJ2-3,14,TGTGCTAGTGGTTTGGGGTTAACCACAGATACGCAGTATTTT,CASGLGLTTDTQYF
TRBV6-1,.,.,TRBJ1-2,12,TGTGCCAGCGAGCCCACAGGCAGTGGCTACACCTTC,CASEPTGSGYTF
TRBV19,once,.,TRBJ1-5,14,TGTGCCAGTAGCGTGGGGGGTCGACTTCAGCCCCAGCATTTT,CASSVGGRLQPQHF
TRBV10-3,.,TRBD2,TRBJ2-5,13,TGTGCCATCAGTGGGGGGGGCCAAGAGACCCAGTACTTC,CAISGGGQETQYF
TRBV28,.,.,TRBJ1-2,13,TGTGCCAGCAGTTTTGCGGGGCGCTATGGCTACACCTTC,CASSFAGRYGYTF
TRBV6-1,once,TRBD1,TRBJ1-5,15,TGTGCCAGCAGCCCCGGGACAGGGATAAATCAGCCCCAGCATTTT,CASSPGTGINQPQHF
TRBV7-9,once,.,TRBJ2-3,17,TGTGCCAGCAGCTCCACCGACCAGGCCACTAGCACAGATACGCAGTATTTT,CASSSTDQATSTDTQYF
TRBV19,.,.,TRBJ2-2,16,TGTGCCAGTAGTATGGACGTTCGGGCCATCACCGGGGAGCTGTTTTTT,CASSMDVRAITGELFF
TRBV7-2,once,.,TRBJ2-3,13,TGTGCCAGCAGCTTAGAACGAGCCGGTACGCAGTATTTT,CASSLERAGTQYF
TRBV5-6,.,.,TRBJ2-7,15,TGTGCCAGCAGCTCAACACGGGACCCCCCCTACGAGCAGTACTTC,CASSSTRDPPYEQYF
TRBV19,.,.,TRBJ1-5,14,TGTGCCAGTGAAGACAGGTCGGGCAATCAGCCCCAGCATTTT,CASEDRSGNQPQHF
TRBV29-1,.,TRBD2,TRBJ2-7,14,TGCAGCGTTGTACTGCGCGGGAGAGGCGACGAGCAGTACTTC,CSVVLRGRGDEQYF
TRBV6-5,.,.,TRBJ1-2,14,TGTGCCAGCACTGCGAAGGCCTCCACTAAGGGCTACACCTTC,CASTAKASTKGYTF
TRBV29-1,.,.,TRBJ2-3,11,TGCAGCGTCGTCCTTACAGATACGCAGTATTTT,CSVVLTDTQYF
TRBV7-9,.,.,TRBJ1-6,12,TGTGCCAGCAGCGTATATAATTCACCCCTCCACTTT,CASSVYNSPLHF
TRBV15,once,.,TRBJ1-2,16,TGTGCCACCAGCACCCCCTCGAAACTACAGGGAGGTGGCTACACCTTC,CATSTPSKLQGGGYTF
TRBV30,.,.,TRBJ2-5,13,TGTGCCTGGAGTCAAAACTTCCAAGAGACCCAGTACTTC,CAWSQNFQETQYF
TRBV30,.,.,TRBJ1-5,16,TGTGCCTGGAGTCTAACCCAGGGTTTTGGCAATCAGCCCCAGCATTTT,CAWSLTQGFGNQPQHF
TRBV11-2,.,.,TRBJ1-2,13,TGTGCCAGCAGCTCACTAGTTAGCTATGGCTACACCTTC,CASSSLVSYGYTF